A selection of T cell receptor beta chains follows, all from one sample in a study of blood T cell repertoires in COVID-19. The table came from immunoSEQ multiplex PCR; TCRdb's copy has only in-frame clones and leaves some out. The sample lists around 230,000 clones; roughly 85% were seen once. Material: peripheral blood. All receptors derive from a man between 45 and 60 years old with COVID-19, enrolled during active disease. CDR3s include the opening cysteine and the closing phenylalanine or tryptophan. D genes are given only for firm matches. Only some rows state a clone size, as once, few, many or a class for expanded clones.

clone_size,j_call,d_call,v_call,cdr3_nt,cdr3_aa
NA,TRBJ2-7,NA,TRBV4-1,TGCGCCAGCAGCCAAGAACCCTCTCGACGGGACTCAAGGGAGCAGTACTTC,CASSQEPSRRDSREQYF
NA,TRBJ2-1,NA,TRBV10-3,TGTGCCATCAGCGAACAGAACTACAATGAGCAGTTCTTC,CAISEQNYNEQFF
few,TRBJ2-2,NA,TRBV9,TGTGCCAGCAGCGTAAGGGGAACCGGGGAGCTGTTTTTT,CASSVRGTGELFF
NA,TRBJ1-2,TRBD1,TRBV23-1,TGCGCCAGCAGTCAACCTACAGGGGGCGGTCCGAACTATGGCTACACCTTC,CASSQPTGGGPNYGYTF
NA,TRBJ1-2,TRBD1,TRBV19,TGTGCCAGTAGTATCATGCCGGGACAGGGGAACTATGGCTACACCTTC,CASSIMPGQGNYGYTF
NA,TRBJ1-2,TRBD1,TRBV5-1,TGCGCCAGCAGCTATACCGGGACAGTAAACTATGGCTACACCTTC,CASSYTGTVNYGYTF
NA,TRBJ1-3,NA,TRBV10-3,TGTGCCATCAGTGAGTCACCAGTTCGTGGAAACACCATATATTTT,CAISESPVRGNTIYF
NA,TRBJ2-7,TRBD2,TRBV27,TGTGCCAGCAGTCCGGGGACTAGCGGGGGGTCCCGTTACGAGCAGTACTTC,CASSPGTSGGSRYEQYF
NA,TRBJ1-3,TRBD1,TRBV7-9,TGTGCCAGCAGCGCGACAGGGTCTAGAAACACCATATATTTT,CASSATGSRNTIYF
NA,TRBJ1-1,NA,TRBV7-2,TGTGCCAGCAGCCCCAGGACAGTGAACACTGAAGCTTTCTTT,CASSPRTVNTEAFF
NA,TRBJ1-1,NA,TRBV19,TGTGCCAGTAGTATAGGTGGAGAAATCACTGAAGCTTTCTTT,CASSIGGEITEAFF
NA,TRBJ1-6,TRBD1,TRBV19,TGTGCCAGTACAGGGGGCCTTGTGCCTTCACCCCTCCACTTT,CASTGGLVPSPLHF
NA,TRBJ2-1,NA,TRBV29-1,TGCAGCGTTGGTTGGCAGTACAATGAGCAGTTCTTC,CSVGWQYNEQFF
NA,TRBJ2-5,TRBD2,TRBV5-4,TGTGCCAGCAGCTTGGGTTCCCTACTAGCGGGGGGCCTACAAGAGACCCAGTACTTC,CASSLGSLLAGGLQETQYF
NA,TRBJ2-7,NA,TRBV7-3,TGTGCCAGCAGCTCCGGGCAGGGGGGCGAGCAGTACTTC,CASSSGQGGEQYF
NA,TRBJ2-7,NA,TRBV28,TGTGCCAGCAGTTCAACGCCTGTGCGGTACGAGCAGTACTTC,CASSSTPVRYEQYF
once,TRBJ1-4,NA,TRBV10-3,TGTGCCATCAGCGAACGACACGACGGTAGTGAAAAACTGTTTTTT,CAISERHDGSEKLFF
NA,TRBJ1-3,NA,TRBV7-2,TGTGCCAGCAGCTTTGTTGGGAGCAACACCATATATTTT,CASSFVGSNTIYF
NA,TRBJ2-7,NA,TRBV10-1,TGCGCCAGCAAGAAGACAAAAGACTACGAGCAGTACTTC,CASKKTKDYEQYF
NA,TRBJ2-7,TRBD1,TRBV5-5,TGTGCCAGCAGCCCATCCGGGACAGGTCTCTACGAGCAGTACTTC,CASSPSGTGLYEQYF
NA,TRBJ2-1,TRBD1,TRBV18,TGTGCCAGCTCGGGACAGTTACTCAACAATGAGCAGTTCTTC,CASSGQLLNNEQFF
NA,TRBJ1-5,TRBD1,TRBV7-2,TGTGCCAGCAGCGCCCGGACAGGGGGTCAGCCCCAGCATTTT,CASSARTGGQPQHF
NA,TRBJ1-2,NA,TRBV7-9,TGTGCCCACCCCCCCCTCGGGGATAACTATGGCTACACCTTC,CAHPPLGDNYGYTF
NA,TRBJ1-3,NA,TRBV4-1,TGCGCCAGCAGCCTCATGCCCCAGACTGAAAGCTCTGGAAACACCATATATTTT,CASSLMPQTESSGNTIYF
NA,TRBJ2-7,TRBD1,TRBV29-1,TGCAGCGTTACAGACAGGGGGCCCTACGAGCAGTACTTC,CSVTDRGPYEQYF
NA,TRBJ1-1,NA,TRBV27,TGTGCCAGCAGTTTTGGGGGGTCTCACACTGAAGCTTTCTTT,CASSFGGSHTEAFF
once,TRBJ2-1,TRBD1,TRBV9,TGTGCCAGCAGTCGAGACAGGGGTACCTACAATGAGCAGTTCTTC,CASSRDRGTYNEQFF
NA,TRBJ1-3,NA,TRBV7-9,TGTGCCAGCAGCTTAGTTCCGACTCTTGGAAACACCATATATTTT,CASSLVPTLGNTIYF
NA,TRBJ1-1,TRBD1,TRBV7-6,TGTGCCAGCAGCTTAGAGTCCCCGAGACAGGGTGGCCCCTTGAACACTGAAGCTTTCTTT,CASSLESPRQGGPLNTEAFF
NA,TRBJ1-5,NA,TRBV6-5,TGTGCCAGCAGTACTGGGGACAATAGCAATCAGCCCCAGCATTTT,CASSTGDNSNQPQHF
NA,TRBJ1-2,NA,TRBV4-2,TGTGCCAGCAGCCAAGAACCCCCCCTAATCCGCCCCTTCTATGGCTACACCTTC,CASSQEPPLIRPFYGYTF
NA,TRBJ1-1,TRBD1,TRBV6-5,TGTGCCAGCAGTTACTCGACAGGGACGGGGAACACTGAAGCTTTCTTT,CASSYSTGTGNTEAFF
NA,TRBJ1-5,NA,TRBV15,TGTGCCACCAGCAGAGATGGCCAGAGCAATCAGCCCCAGCATTTT,CATSRDGQSNQPQHF
once,TRBJ2-5,NA,TRBV20-1,TGCAGTGCTAAACACGGGGAGACCCAGTACTTC,CSAKHGETQYF
NA,TRBJ2-7,NA,TRBV11-3,TGTGCCAGCAGCTTAGGAACGGGGGAGCAGTACTTC,CASSLGTGEQYF
NA,TRBJ2-1,TRBD1,TRBV3-1/TRBV3-2,TGTGCCAGCAGCCATGTCACCGGACAGGGGAGCAATGAGCAGTTCTTC,CASSHVTGQGSNEQFF
NA,TRBJ2-3,TRBD1,TRBV7-9,TGTGCCAGCAATCTTTGGGGGACAGGGGGCCCAGATACGCAGTATTTT,CASNLWGTGGPDTQYF
NA,TRBJ1-2,TRBD1,TRBV19,TGTGCCAGTAGCTTCAAGAGCAGGGGGAATGGCTACACCTTC,CASSFKSRGNGYTF
NA,TRBJ2-5,NA,TRBV6-5,TGTGCCAGCACCACTCCCAGGGCCCCCCAAGAGACCCAGTACTTC,CASTTPRAPQETQYF
NA,TRBJ2-1,NA,TRBV3-1/TRBV3-2,TGTGCCAGCAGCCTAAACAGGGTGTACAATGAGCAGTTCTTC,CASSLNRVYNEQFF
NA,TRBJ2-7,NA,TRBV5-5,TGTGCCAGCAGCTTGGGGCAGGCGAACCCCTACGAGCAGTACTTC,CASSLGQANPYEQYF
NA,TRBJ1-1,TRBD1,TRBV7-2,TGTGCCAGCAGCCGAGGGGACAGTGAAGCTTTCTTT,CASSRGDSEAFF